This entry lists 9 T cell receptor beta chains sequenced from one sample in a study of T cells in Graves' hyperthyroidism and ophthalmopathy. From RNA transcripts, TCR beta CDR3 regions were amplified. TCR CDR3 regions were first amplified by RT-PCR with HTBI primers. One entry per CDR3 protein, called by TCRdb with MiXCR from the multiplex PCR reads. The sample includes around 700,000 distinct CDR3 sequences, approximately 19% of them seen just once. The specimen sequenced was blood. The receptor set was obtained from a woman between 50 and 59 years old with Graves' hyperthyroidism that later progressed to Graves' ophthalmopathy.

The rearrangement links TRBV7-9 to TRBJ1-1, with 7 bases that match TRBD1. CDR1 and CDR2 from the germline V gene are SEHNR and FQNEAQ (reference sequence). There are 12 residues in the CDR3. The J segment lost 5 bases and the V segment lost 7 bases, leaving 4 bases of the junction unmatched. The CDR3 reads CASILTGTEAFF. CDR3 DNA sequence: TGTGCCAGCATCCTGACAGGGACTGAAGCTTTCTTT.

V is TRBV10-1 and J is TRBJ2-1; D ambiguous. Deletions cut 4 bases from V and 4 bases from J, with 8 bases between. The CDR3 has 13 residues. Germline V CDR1 and CDR2: WNHNN, SYGVQD (reference sequence). Here the CDR3 DNA reads TGCGCCAGCAGTGTGGGCGAGTACAATGAGCAGTTCTTC. Translating it yields CASSVGEYNEQFF.

This clonotype showed up many times. The DNA for the CDR3 is TGTGCCAGCAGTTACTCGGCCGACACTGAAGCTTTCTTT. Protein product: CASSYSADTEAFF. The V gene is TRBV6-6, the J gene TRBJ1-1; unclear D gene. The V end was cut by 0 bases, the J end by 3 bases, with 5 bases between. CDR1 is MNHNY and CDR2 is SVGAGI in the germline V gene (reference sequence). The CDR3 spans 13 residues.

In its sample, this clonotype was seen many times. The DNA for the CDR3 is TGCGCCAGCAGCTATTCAGGGGCTTGGGTTAACTATGGCTACACCTTC. Its translation: CASSYSGAWVNYGYTF. This chain links TRBV5-1 with TRBJ1-2, with D possibly matching TRBD1 (6 bases). CDR3 length equals 16 residues. CDR1 is SGHRS and CDR2 is YFSETQ in the germline V gene. V lost 3 bases, J lost 1 base, and 16 bases lay in between.

The gene calls are TRBV4-2 and TRBJ1-1, with D possibly TRBD1 on 6 matching bases. The CDR3 length is 14 residues. CDR1 and CDR2 (germline): LGHNA, YNFKEQ. Trimming removed 7 bases at V and 1 base at J, with 13 bases between. CDR3 region: CASTLQGSNTEAFF. The CDR3 DNA reads as TGTGCCAGCACCCTACAGGGTTCGAACACTGAAGCTTTCTTT.

This clonotype showed up many times. This chain uses TRBV20-1 with TRBJ1-5; 8 bases are a match to TRBD1. CDR3 length: 14 amino acids. Germline values: CDR1 DFQATT, CDR2 SNEGSKA (reference sequence). The ends lost 6 bases at V and 6 bases at J; junction bases unmatched: 10. The CDR3 protein is CSAKDGQGGQPQHF. CDR3 coding DNA: TGCAGTGCAAAAGACGGACAGGGTGGTCAGCCCCAGCATTTT.

The chain links TRBV3-1 to TRBJ2-7; either TRBD1 or TRBD2 may fit D (5 bases each). Trimming stripped 10 bases from V and 3 bases from J, with 16 bases between. The CDR3 sequence is 13 residues long. Germline CDR1 reads LGHDT; CDR2 reads YNNKEL (reference sequence). The CDR3 nucleotides are TGTGCCACGGAATCGACAGACTACTACGAGCAGTACTTC. This sequence encodes CATESTDYYEQYF.

To note about this clonotype: Given a much more abundant clone one base away, this may be a read error. The J gene is TRBJ1-1, the V gene TRBV6-1; 8 nucleotides line up with TRBD1. Germline V gene data show CDR1 as MNHNS and CDR2 as SASEGT. V lost 8 bases to trimming and J lost 10 bases; unmatched junction nucleotides: 15. There are 14 residues in the CDR3. The CDR3 here is CASRGMTGVFGAFF. The CDR3 DNA reads as TGTGCCAGCCGTGGCATGACAGGGGTGTTTGGAGCTTTCTTT.

In its sample, this clonotype was seen a few times. The genes are TRBV3-1 and TRBJ2-5; D unclear. The CDR3 covers 17 residues. Deletions cut 1 base from V and 4 bases from J, with 19 bases between. Per germline, CDR1 LGHDT and CDR2 YNNKEL (reference sequence). DNA of the CDR3: TGTGCCAGCAGCCAAGGGCCAGGTGGTGTTCTAAGAGAGACCCAGTACTTC. Translated, it gives CASSQGPGGVLRETQYF.